These T cell receptor beta chains were read from a single sample in a study of CD8 T cells in Susac syndrome. One entry per CDR3 protein results from TCRdb running MiXCR on the immunoSEQ multiplex PCR reads. The table shows about 140,000 distinct CDR3 sequences, with approximately 95% occurring only once. Sequenced: CD8+ T cells from PBMCs. Receptors originate from a human donor in good health. CDR3s leave out the opening cysteine and the closing phenylalanine or tryptophan.

j_call,v_call,cdr3_aa
TRBJ2-1,TRBV27,ASSPGLKQF
TRBJ2-3,TRBV13,ASSSWRADTQY
TRBJ2-7,TRBV12-3/TRBV12-4,ASSFGVLSRKD
TRBJ2-7,TRBV28,ASSLSQGGEQY
TRBJ2-7,TRBV27,ASSLYGAGYEQY
TRBJ2-3,TRBV18,ASSSLHTDTQY
TRBJ2-1,TRBV20-1,SASLGGEQF
TRBJ2-2,TRBV29-1,SVDQGTGGELF
TRBJ2-1,TRBV7-9,ASSGRGTHLEQF
TRBJ2-2,TRBV7-9,ASRDRAQSTGELF